Following are 7 T cell receptor beta chains from one sample sequenced in a study of shared clonotypes between healthy human individuals. The repertoire was sequenced with immunoSEQ multiplex PCR; TCRdb's copy has only in-frame clones and lacks some. The table shows about 110,000 clones, with about 62% occurring only once. Source material: memory CD8+ T cells sorted from blood. Subset reported: CD45RO+ cells pooled with CCR7-negative TemRA cells. The receptors come from a woman aged 25-40 years in good health.

The genes are TRBV28 and TRBJ1-5; 8 bases are a match to TRBD1. The ends lost 6 bases at V and 7 bases at J; junction bases unmatched: 11. Germline CDR1 and CDR2: MDHEN and SYDVKM. The CDR3 covers 15 residues. This CDR3 is CASRPGTGSDQPQHF. CDR3 in DNA: TGTGCCAGCAGACCCGGGACAGGTTCGGACCAGCCCCAGCATTTT. Full variable domain (missing parts from reference TRBV28 and TRBJ1-5): DVKVTQSSRYLVKRTGEKVFLECVQDMDHENMFWYRQDPGLGLRLIYFSYDVKMKEKGDIPEGYSVSREKKERFSLILESASTNQTSMYLCASRPGTGSDQPQHFGDGTRLSIL.

Of note for this clone: This likely traces to a read error, being one base from a far larger clone. This chain connects TRBV6-5 to TRBJ2-7; 8 nucleotides line up with TRBD1. Looked up from germline, CDR1 is MNHEY and CDR2 is SVGAGI. The CDR3 covers 13 residues. The CDR3 protein is CTSSGQGATEQYF. CDR3 DNA: TGTACCAGCAGTGGGCAGGGGGCGACCGAGCAGTACTTC.

The chain combines TRBV6-5 with TRBJ2-7; 7 nucleotides match TRBD1. The ends lost 5 bases at V and 7 bases at J; junction bases unmatched: 11. Germline CDR1 is MNHEY and CDR2 is SVGAGI. CDR3 length equals 14 residues. The CDR3 nucleotides read TGTGCCAGCAGTACCCTACAGGGGTTGGGGGAGCAGTACTTC. It translates to CASSTLQGLGEQYF.

CDR3 bases: TGTGCCAGCAGCGTGGGACAGCATAGCAATCAGCCCCAGCATTTT. It encodes CASSVGQHSNQPQHF. This chain links TRBV9 with TRBJ1-5; the match to TRBD1 covers 7 bases. Germline-derived CDR1 and CDR2 are SGDLS and YYNGEE. This CDR3 is built from 15 residues. Trimming removed 2 bases from V and 0 bases from J; junction bases left unmatched: 2.

Turning to this clone: This likely reflects a read error, since a far larger clone is one base away. Distinct nucleotide sequences in the sample also encode this CDR3. This chain connects TRBV6-1 to TRBJ2-7, with D possibly TRBD1 on 6 matching bases. There are 14 residues in the CDR3. The ends were cut back, 4 bases at V and 0 bases at J, with 10 bases in the middle. The germline V gene has CDR1 MNHNS and CDR2 SASEGT. The CDR3 spells CASSGRGSSYEQYF. In nucleotides, the CDR3 is TGTGCCAGCAGTGGTAGGGGGAGCTCCTACGAGCAGTACTTC.

The genes are TRBV30 and TRBJ1-1; D remains unclear. The germline CDR1 and CDR2 sequences are GTSNPN and SVGIG (reference sequence). The CDR3 consists of 12 residues. V lost 2 bases to trimming and J lost 3 bases, with 7 bases between them. The CDR3 region has the DNA TGTGCCTGGAGTCCCCCGGACACTGAAGCTTTCTTT. This translates into CAWSPPDTEAFF.

V and J are TRBV11-3 and TRBJ2-1; 7 bases map to TRBD2. The CDR3 runs to 20 residues. Germline CDR1 is SGHNT and CDR2 is YENEEA. Trimming took 2 bases from V and 3 from J; bases not matched to a gene: 19. CDR3 sequence: CASSLYGLGAGEKGYNEQFF. CDR3 DNA: TGTGCCAGCAGCTTATATGGTTTAGGGGCGGGAGAGAAGGGCTACAATGAGCAGTTCTTC.